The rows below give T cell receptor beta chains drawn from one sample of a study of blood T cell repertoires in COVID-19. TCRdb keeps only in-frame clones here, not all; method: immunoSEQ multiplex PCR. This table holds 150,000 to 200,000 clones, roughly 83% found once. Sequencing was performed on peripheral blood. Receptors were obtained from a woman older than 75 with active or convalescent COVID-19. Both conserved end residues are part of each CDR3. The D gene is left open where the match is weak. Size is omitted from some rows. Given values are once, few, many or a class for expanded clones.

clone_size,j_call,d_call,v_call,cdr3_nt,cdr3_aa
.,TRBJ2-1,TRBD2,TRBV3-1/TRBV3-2,TGTGCCAGCAGTCGAAATCGCGTCGATAGCGGGGTTCTCAATGAGCAGTTCTTC,CASSRNRVDSGVLNEQFF
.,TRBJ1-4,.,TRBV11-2,TGTGCCAGCAGCTTAGAGGGCGGACAGAAACTGTTTTTT,CASSLEGGQKLFF
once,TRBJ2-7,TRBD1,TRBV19,TGTGCCAGTAGTATTGGGACAGGGGGCTTCTACGAGCAGTACTTC,CASSIGTGGFYEQYF
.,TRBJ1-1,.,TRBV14,TGTGCCAGCAGCCGCGTGGGAGGGGGAGGCACTGAAGCTTTCTTT,CASSRVGGGGTEAFF
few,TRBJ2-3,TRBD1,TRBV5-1,TGCGCCAGCAGCATAGGACAGGGGAAGTCAACGCAGTATTTT,CASSIGQGKSTQYF
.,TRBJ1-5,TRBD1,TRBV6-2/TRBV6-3,TGTGCCAGCAGTTCCCTCGGGACAGGGATTAATCAGCCCCAGCATTTT,CASSSLGTGINQPQHF
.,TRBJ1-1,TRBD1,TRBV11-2,TGTGCCAGCAGCTTACATTCAGGGGGTGGGAACACTGAAGCTTTCTTT,CASSLHSGGGNTEAFF
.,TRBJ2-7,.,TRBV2,TGTGCCAGTGGGGCCACGTCCTCCTACGAGCAGTACTTC,CASGATSSYEQYF
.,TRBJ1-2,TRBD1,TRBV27,TGTGCCAGCAGTCCGGCGAGACAGGGGTTTGGCTACACCTTC,CASSPARQGFGYTF
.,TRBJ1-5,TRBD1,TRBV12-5,TGTGCTAGTGGTTTGGGGGGACAGGGGGCTTTGCAGCCCCAGCATTTT,CASGLGGQGALQPQHF
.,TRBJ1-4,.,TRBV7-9,TGTGCCAGCACCGCCTCGGGGTTAGCTAATGAAAAACTGTTTTTT,CASTASGLANEKLFF
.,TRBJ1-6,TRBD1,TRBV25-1,TGTGCCAGCAGTAAACCGGGACAGGGCACTTCACCCCTCCACTTT,CASSKPGQGTSPLHF